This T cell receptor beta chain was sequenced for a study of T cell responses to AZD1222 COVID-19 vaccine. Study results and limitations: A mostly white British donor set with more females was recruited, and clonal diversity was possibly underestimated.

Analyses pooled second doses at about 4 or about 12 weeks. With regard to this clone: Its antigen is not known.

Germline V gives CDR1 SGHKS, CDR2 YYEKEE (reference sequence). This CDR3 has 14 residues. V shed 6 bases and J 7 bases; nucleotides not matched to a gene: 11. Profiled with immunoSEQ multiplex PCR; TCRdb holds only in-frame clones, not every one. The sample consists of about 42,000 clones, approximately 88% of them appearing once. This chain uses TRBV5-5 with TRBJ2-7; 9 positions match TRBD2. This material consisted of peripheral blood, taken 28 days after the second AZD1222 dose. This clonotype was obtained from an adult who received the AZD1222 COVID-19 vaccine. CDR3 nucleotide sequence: TGTGCCAGCAAAGTGGCTAGCGGGACGGGGGAGCAGTACTTC. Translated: CASKVASGTGEQYF.